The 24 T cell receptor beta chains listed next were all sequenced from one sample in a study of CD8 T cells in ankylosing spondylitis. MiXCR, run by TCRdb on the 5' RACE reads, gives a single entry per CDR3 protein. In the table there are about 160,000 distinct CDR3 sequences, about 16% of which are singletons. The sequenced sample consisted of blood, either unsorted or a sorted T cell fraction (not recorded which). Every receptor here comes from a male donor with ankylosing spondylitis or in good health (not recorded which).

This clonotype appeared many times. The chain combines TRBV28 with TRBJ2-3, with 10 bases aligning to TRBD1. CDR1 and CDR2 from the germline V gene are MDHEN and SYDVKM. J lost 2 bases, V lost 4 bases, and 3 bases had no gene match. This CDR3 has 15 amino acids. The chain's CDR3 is CASSSGQGNTDTQYF. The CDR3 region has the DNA TGTGCCAGCAGTTCGGGACAGGGGAACACAGATACGCAGTATTTT.

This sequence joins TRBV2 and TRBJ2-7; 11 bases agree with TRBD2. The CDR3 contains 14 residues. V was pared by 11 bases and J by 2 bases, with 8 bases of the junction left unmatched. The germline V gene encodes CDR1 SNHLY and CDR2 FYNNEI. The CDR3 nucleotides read TGTGCCTGTGTAGCGGGAGGGCCTCCCTACGAGCAGTACTTC. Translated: CACVAGGPPYEQYF.

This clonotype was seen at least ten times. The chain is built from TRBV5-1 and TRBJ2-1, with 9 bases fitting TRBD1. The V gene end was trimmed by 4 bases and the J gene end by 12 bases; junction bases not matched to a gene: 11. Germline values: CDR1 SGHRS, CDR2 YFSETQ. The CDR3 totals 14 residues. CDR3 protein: CASSPGGQGALQFF. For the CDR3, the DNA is TGCGCCAGCAGCCCGGGGGGACAGGGCGCGTTGCAGTTCTTC.

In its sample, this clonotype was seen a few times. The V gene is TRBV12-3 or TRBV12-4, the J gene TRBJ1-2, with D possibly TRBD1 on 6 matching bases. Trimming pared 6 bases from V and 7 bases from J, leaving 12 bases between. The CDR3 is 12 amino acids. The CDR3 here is CASRLTGFGYTF. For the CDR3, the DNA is TGTGCCAGCAGACTTACAGGGTTTGGCTACACCTTC.

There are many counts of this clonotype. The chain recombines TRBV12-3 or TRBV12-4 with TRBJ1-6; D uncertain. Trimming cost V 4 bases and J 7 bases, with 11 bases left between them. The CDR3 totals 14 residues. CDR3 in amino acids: CASSYREVNSPLHF. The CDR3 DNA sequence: TGTGCCAGCAGTTACCGGGAAGTAAATTCACCCCTCCACTTT.

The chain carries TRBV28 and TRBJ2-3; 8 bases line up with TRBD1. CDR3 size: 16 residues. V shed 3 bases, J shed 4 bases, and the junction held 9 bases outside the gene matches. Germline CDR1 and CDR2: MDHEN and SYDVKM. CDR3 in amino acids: CASSLFFQGASDTQYF. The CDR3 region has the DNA TGTGCCAGCAGTTTGTTCTTCCAGGGGGCGTCAGATACGCAGTATTTT.

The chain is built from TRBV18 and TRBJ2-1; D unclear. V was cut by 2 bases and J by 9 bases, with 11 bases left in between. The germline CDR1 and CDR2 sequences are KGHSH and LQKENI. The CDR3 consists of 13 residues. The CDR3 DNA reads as TGTGCCAGCTCACCAACTCGAGAAGGTGAGCAGTTCTTC. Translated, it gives CASSPTREGEQFF.

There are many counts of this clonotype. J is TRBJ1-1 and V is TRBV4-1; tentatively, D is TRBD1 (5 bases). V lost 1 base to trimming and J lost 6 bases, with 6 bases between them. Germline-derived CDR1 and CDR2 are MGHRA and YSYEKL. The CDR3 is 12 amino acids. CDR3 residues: CASSQGGAEAFF. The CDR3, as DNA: TGCGCCAGCAGCCAAGGGGGGGCTGAAGCTTTCTTT.

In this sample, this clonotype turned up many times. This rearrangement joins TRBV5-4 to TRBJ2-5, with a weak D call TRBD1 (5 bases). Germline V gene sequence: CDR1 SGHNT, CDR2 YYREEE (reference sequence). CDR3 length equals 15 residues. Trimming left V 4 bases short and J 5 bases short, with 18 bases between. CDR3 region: CASSPYTGPRETQYF. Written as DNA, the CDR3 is TGTGCCAGCAGCCCGTATACAGGCCCCCGTGAGACCCAGTACTTC.

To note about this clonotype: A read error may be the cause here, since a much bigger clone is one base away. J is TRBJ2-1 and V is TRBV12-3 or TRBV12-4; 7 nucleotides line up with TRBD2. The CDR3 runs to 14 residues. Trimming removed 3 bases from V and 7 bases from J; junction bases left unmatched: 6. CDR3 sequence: CASSLDWGGNEQFF. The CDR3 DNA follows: TGTGCCAGCAGTTTGGACTGGGGGGGGAATGAGCAGTTCTTC.

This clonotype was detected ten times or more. CDR3 sequence (DNA): TGTGCCAGCAGCAGAAGGGAGGGACTTTTGAGCACAGATACGCAGTATTTT. Translation: CASSRREGLLSTDTQYF. The gene calls are TRBV7-8 and TRBJ2-3; 7 bases map to TRBD2. The V gene end was trimmed by 5 bases and the J gene end by 0 bases; junction bases not matched to a gene: 11. CDR3 size: 17 residues. CDR1 and CDR2 (germline): SGHVS, FQNEAQ.

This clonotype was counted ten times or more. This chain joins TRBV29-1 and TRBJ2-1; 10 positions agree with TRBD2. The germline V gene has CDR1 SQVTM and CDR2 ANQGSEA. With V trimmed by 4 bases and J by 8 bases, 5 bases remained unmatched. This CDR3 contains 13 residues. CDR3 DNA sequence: TGCAGCGTTGGCAGCGGGAGGGCCGATGAGCAGTTCTTC. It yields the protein CSVGSGRADEQFF.

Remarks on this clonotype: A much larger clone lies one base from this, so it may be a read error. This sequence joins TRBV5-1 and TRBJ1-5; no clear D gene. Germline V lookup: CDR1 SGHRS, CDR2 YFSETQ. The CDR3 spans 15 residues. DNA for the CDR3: TGCGCCAGCAGCTTGGACGGATATAGCAATCAGTCCCAGCATTTT. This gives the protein CASSLDGYSNQSQHF.

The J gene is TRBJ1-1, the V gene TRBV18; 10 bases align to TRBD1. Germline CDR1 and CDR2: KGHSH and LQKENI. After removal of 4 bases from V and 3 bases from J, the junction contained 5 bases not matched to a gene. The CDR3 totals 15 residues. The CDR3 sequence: CASSLLGQGDTEAFF. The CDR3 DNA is TGTGCCAGCTCACTTCTCGGACAGGGGGACACTGAAGCTTTCTTT.

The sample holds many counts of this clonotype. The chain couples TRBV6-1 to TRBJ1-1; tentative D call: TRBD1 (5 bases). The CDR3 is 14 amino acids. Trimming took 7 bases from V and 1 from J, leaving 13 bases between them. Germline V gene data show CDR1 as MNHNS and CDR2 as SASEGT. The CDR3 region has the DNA TGTGCCAGCACCCTGGGCAGGGCGAACACTGAAGCTTTCTTT. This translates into CASTLGRANTEAFF.

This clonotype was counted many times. CDR3 nucleotide sequence: TGTGCCAGCAGCTCCCTGCCCATGAAACTGAACACTGAAGCTTTCTTT. This codes for CASSSLPMKLNTEAFF. The chain combines TRBV5-5 with TRBJ1-1; no clear D gene. With 3 bases removed from V and 0 bases from J, the gap between germline ends came to 15 bases. The germline gives CDR1 SGHKS, CDR2 YYEKEE (reference sequence). The CDR3 extends over 16 amino acids.

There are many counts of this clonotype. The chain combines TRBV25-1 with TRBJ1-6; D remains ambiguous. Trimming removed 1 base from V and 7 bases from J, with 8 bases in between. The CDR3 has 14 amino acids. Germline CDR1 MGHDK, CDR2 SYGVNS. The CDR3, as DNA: TGTGCCAGCAGTGAATCGAACGGGAATTCACCCCTCCACTTT. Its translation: CASSESNGNSPLHF.

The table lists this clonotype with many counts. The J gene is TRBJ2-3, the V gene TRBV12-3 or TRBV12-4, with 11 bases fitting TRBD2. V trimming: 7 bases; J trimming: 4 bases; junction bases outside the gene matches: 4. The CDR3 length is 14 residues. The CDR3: CASMTSGISDTQYF. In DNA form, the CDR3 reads TGTGCCAGCATGACTAGCGGGATATCAGATACGCAGTATTTT.

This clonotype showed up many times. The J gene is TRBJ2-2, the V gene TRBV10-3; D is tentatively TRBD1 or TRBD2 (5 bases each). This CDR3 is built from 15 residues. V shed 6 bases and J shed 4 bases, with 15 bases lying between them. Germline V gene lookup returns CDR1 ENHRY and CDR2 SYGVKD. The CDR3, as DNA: TGTGCCATCAGATCGGGGCAGGATCGCACCGGGGAGCTGTTTTTT. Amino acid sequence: CAIRSGQDRTGELFF.

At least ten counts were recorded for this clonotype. This CDR3 is CSATLTGYSNQPQHF. The DNA of the CDR3 is TGCAGTGCCACCCTTACAGGGTATAGCAATCAGCCCCAGCATTTT. The gene calls are TRBV20-1 and TRBJ1-5; perhaps TRBD1 as D (6 bases). The V gene lost 6 bases and the J gene lost 0 bases, with 15 bases spanning the gap. In germline, CDR1 is DFQATT, CDR2 SNEGSKA (reference sequence). This CDR3 comprises 15 residues.

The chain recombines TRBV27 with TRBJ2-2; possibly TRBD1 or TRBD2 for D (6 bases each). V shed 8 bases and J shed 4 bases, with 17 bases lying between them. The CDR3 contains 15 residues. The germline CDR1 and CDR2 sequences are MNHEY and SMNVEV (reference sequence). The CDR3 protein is CASSPGALGTGELFF. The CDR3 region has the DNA TGTGCCAGCTCACCGGGGGCCCTTGGCACCGGGGAGCTGTTTTTT.

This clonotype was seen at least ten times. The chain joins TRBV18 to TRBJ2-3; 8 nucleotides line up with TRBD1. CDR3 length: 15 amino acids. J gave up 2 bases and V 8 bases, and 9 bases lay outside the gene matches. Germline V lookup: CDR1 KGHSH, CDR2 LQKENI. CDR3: CASIPGQEDTDTQYF. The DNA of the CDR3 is TGTGCCAGCATTCCGGGACAGGAAGACACAGATACGCAGTATTTT.

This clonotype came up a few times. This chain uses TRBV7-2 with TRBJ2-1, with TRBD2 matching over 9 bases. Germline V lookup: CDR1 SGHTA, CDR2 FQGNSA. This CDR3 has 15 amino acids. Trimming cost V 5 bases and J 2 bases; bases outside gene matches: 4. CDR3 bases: TGTGCCAGCAGCGGCGGGGGGGGTACCTACAATGAGCAGTTCTTC. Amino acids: CASSGGGGTYNEQFF. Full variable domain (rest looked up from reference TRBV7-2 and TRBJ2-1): GAGVSQSPSNKVTEKGKDVELRCDPISGHTALYWYRQSLGQGLEFLIYFQGNSAPDKSGLPSDRFSAERTGGSVSTLTIQRTQQEDSAVYLCASSGGGGTYNEQFFGPGTRLTVL.

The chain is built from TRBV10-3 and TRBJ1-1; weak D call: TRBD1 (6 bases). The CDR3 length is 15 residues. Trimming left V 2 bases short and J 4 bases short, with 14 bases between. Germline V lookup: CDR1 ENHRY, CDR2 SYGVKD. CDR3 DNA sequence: TGTGCCATCAGTGAGGTGAGGGACACTGGCACTGAAGCTTTCTTT. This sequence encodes CAISEVRDTGTEAFF.